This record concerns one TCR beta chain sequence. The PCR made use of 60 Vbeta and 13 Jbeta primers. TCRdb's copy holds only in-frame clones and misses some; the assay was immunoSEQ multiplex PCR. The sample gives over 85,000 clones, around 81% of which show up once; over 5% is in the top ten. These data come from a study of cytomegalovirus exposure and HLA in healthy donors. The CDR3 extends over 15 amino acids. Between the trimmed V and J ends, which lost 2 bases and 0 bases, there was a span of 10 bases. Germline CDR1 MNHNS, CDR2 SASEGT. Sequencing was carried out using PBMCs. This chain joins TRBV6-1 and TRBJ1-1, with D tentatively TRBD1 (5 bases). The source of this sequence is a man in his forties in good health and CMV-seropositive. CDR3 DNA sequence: TGTGCCAGCAGTGAACCTGGGGGGGTGAACACTGAAGCTTTCTTT. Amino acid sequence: CASSEPGGVNTEAFF.